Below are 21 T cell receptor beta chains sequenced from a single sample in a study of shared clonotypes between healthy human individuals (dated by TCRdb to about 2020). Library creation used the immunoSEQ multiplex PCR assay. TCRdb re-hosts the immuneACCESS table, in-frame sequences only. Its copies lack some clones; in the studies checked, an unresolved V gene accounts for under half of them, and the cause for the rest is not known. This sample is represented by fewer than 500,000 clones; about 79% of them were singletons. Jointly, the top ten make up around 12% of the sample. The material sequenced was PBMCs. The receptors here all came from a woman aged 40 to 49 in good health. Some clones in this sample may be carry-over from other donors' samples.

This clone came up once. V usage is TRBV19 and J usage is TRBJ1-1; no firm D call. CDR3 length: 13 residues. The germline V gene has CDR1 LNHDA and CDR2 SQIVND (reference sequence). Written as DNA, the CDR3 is TGTGCTTCTCAGTATGGTGAAAACACTGAAGCTTTCTTT. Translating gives CASQYGENTEAFF.

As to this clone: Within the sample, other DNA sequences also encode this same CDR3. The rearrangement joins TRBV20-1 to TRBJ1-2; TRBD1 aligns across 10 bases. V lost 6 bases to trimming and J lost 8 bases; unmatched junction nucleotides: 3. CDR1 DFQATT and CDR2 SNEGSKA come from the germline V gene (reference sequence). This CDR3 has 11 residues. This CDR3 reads CSARDRGGYTF. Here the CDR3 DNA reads TGCAGTGCAAGGGACAGGGGCGGCTACACCTTC.

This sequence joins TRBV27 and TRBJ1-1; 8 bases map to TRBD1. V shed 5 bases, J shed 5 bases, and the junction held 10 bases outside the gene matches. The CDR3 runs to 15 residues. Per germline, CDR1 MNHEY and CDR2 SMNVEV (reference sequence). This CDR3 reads CASSRLQGAGTEAFF. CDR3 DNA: TGTGCCAGCAGTCGCTTGCAGGGGGCTGGGACTGAAGCTTTCTTT.

The CDR3 DNA sequence: TGTGCCAGCAGCAATGACGGTAACTATGGCTACACCTTC. This sequence encodes CASSNDGNYGYTF. The chain employs TRBV5-4 and TRBJ1-2; unclear D gene. V was pared by 4 bases and J by 1 base, with 8 bases between. Germline V CDR1 and CDR2: SGHNT, YYREEE (reference sequence). The CDR3 consists of 13 residues. The full variable domain, its missing parts supplied by reference TRBV5-4 and TRBJ1-2, is ETGVTQSPTHLIKTRGQQVTLRCSSQSGHNTVSWYQQALGQGPQFIFQYYREEENGRGNFPPRFSGLQFPNYSSELNVNALELDDSALYLCASSNDGNYGYTFGSGTRLTVV.

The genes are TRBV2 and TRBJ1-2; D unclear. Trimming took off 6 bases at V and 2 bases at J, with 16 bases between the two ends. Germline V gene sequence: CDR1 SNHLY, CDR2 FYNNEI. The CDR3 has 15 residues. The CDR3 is CASSVDPRNNYGYTF. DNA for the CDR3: TGTGCCAGCAGCGTCGACCCACGAAACAACTATGGCTACACCTTC. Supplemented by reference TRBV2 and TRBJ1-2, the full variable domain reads EPEVTQTPSHQVTQMGQEVILRCVPISNHLYFYWYRQILGQKVEFLVSFYNNEISEKSEIFDDQFSVERPDGSNFTLKIRSTKLEDSAMYFCASSVDPRNNYGYTFGSGTRLTVV.

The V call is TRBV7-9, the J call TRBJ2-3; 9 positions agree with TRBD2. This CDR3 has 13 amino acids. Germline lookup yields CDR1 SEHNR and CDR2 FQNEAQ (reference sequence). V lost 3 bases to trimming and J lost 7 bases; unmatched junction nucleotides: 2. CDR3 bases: TGTGCCAGCAGCTTGTCTAGCGGGAATACGCAGTATTTT. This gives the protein CASSLSSGNTQYF.

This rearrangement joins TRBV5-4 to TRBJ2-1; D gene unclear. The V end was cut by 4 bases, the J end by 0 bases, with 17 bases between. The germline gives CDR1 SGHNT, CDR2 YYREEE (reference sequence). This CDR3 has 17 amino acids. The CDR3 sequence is CASSPRGSPSSYNEQFF. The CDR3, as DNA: TGTGCCAGCAGCCCCCGAGGCTCCCCTAGCTCCTACAATGAGCAGTTCTTC.

CDR3 loop: CASTNGDRVSEQYF. The CDR3 bases are TGTGCCAGCACCAACGGAGACAGGGTGTCCGAGCAGTACTTC. The V gene is TRBV6-5, the J gene TRBJ2-7; the match to TRBD1 covers 7 bases. The CDR3 totals 14 residues. The J segment lost 6 bases and the V segment lost 7 bases, leaving 12 bases of the junction unmatched. Germline V CDR1 and CDR2: MNHEY, SVGAGI.

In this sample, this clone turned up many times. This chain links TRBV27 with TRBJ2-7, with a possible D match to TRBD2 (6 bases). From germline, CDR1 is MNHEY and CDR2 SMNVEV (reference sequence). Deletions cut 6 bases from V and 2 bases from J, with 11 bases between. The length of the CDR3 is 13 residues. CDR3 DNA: TGTGCCAGCAGGCGGGACTTAACCTACGAGCAGTACTTC. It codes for CASRRDLTYEQYF.

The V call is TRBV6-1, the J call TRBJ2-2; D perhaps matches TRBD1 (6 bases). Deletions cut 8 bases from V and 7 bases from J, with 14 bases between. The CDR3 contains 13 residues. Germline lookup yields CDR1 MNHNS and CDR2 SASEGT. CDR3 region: CASQIQGNGELFF. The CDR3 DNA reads TGTGCCAGCCAGATACAGGGAAACGGGGAGCTGTTTTTT.

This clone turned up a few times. This CDR3 is CASSEQGAEKLFF. CDR3 nucleotide sequence: TGTGCCAGCAGTGAACAGGGGGCTGAAAAACTGTTTTTT. The genes are TRBV6-1 and TRBJ1-4, with 8 bases aligning to TRBD1. V was pared by 2 bases and J by 7 bases, with 0 bases of the junction left unmatched. This CDR3 is built from 13 residues. Germline CDR1 MNHNS, CDR2 SASEGT.

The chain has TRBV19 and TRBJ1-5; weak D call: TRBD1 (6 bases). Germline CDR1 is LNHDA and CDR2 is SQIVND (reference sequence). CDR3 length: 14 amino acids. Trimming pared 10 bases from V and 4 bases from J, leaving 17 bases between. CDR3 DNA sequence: TGTGCCACAGTCTCGGGACAAAGAAATCAGCCCCAGCATTTT. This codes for CATVSGQRNQPQHF.

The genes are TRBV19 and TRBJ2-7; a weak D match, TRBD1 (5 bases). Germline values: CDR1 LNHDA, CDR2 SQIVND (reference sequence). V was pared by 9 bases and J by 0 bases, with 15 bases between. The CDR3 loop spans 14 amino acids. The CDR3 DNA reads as TGTGCCAGGGGAAGGAGACAGACCTCCTACGAGCAGTACTTC. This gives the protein CARGRRQTSYEQYF.

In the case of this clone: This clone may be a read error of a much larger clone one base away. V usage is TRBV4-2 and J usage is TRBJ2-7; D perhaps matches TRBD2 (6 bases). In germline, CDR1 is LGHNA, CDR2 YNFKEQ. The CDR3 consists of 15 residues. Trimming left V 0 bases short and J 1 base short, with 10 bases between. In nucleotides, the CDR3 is TGTGCCAGCAGCCAAGATTTAGCGGTTTCCTACGAGCAGTACTTC. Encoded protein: CASSQDLAVSYEQYF.

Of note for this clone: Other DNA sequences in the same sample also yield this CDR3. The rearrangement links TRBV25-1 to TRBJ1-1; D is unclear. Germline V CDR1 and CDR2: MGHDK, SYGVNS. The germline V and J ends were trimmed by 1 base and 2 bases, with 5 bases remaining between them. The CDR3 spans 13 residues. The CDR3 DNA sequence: TGTGCCAGCAGTGAATCGGGAAACACTGAAGCTTTCTTT. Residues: CASSESGNTEAFF.

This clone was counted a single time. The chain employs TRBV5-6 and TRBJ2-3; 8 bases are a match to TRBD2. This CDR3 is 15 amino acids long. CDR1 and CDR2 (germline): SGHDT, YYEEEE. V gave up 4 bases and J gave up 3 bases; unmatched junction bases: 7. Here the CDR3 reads CASSVGTRGTDTQYF. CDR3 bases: TGTGCCAGCAGCGTCGGGACTAGGGGAACAGATACGCAGTATTTT. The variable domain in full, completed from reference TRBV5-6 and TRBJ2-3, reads DAGVTQSPTHLIKTRGQQVTLRCSPKSGHDTVSWYQQALGQGPQFIFQYYEEEERQRGNFPDRFSGHQFPNYSSELNVNALLLGDSALYLCASSVGTRGTDTQYFGPGTRLTVL.

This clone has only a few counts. The CDR3 spells CASSSGVENSPLHF. CDR3 DNA sequence: TGTGCCAGCAGCTCTGGGGTGGAGAATTCACCCCTCCACTTT. The chain recombines TRBV6-1 with TRBJ1-6; D is ambiguous. This CDR3 is 14 amino acids long. Germline V gene lookup returns CDR1 MNHNS and CDR2 SASEGT. Trimming took 6 bases from V and 7 from J, leaving 13 bases between them.

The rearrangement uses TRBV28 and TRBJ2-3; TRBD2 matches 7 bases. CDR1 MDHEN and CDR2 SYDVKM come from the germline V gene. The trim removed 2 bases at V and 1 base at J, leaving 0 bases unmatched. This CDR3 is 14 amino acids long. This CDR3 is CASSLLAGTDTQYF. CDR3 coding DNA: TGTGCCAGCAGTTTACTAGCGGGCACAGATACGCAGTATTTT.

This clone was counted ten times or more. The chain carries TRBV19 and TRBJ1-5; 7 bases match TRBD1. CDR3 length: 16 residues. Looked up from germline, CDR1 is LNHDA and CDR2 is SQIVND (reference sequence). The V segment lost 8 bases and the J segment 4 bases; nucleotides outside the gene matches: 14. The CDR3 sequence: CASSARRGDRNQPQHF. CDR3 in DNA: TGTGCCAGTTCGGCGCGTCGCGGGGACAGAAATCAGCCCCAGCATTTT.

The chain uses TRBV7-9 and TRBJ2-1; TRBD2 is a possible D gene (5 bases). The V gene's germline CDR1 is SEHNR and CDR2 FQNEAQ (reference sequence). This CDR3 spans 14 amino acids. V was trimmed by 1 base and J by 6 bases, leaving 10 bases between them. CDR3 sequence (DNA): TGTGCCAGCAGCTTAGTCCTAGCTGGCAATGAGCAGTTCTTC. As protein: CASSLVLAGNEQFF.

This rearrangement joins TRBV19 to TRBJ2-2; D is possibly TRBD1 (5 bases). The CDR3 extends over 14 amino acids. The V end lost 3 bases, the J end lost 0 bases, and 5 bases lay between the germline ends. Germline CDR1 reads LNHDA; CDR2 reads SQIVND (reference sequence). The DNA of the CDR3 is TGTGCCAGTAGTATGACAGCGAACACCGGGGAGCTGTTTTTT. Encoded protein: CASSMTANTGELFF.